Following are 10 T cell receptor beta chains from one sample sequenced in a study of radiotherapy plus CTLA-4 blockade in lung cancer (dated by TCRdb to the late 2010s). The method was the immunoSEQ multiplex PCR assay. TCRdb limited this immuneACCESS table to in-frame rearrangements with V and J called. A share of clones is missing; checked studies link under half to unresolved V genes, and the rest is unexplained. Recorded for this sample are 90,000 or so clones; around 83% of them occurred a single time. Roughly 0.82% of the sample lies in the top ten. Sequences were derived from peripheral blood, sampled from a patient treated with radiotherapy plus ipilimumab. The receptors were sampled from a human donor with non-small cell lung cancer who had stable disease on radiotherapy plus ipilimumab.

This chain joins TRBV7-2 and TRBJ2-5; either TRBD1 or TRBD2 may fit D (6 bases each). CDR1 and CDR2 (germline): SGHTA, FQGNSA. The CDR3 contains 16 residues. V dropped 5 bases and J dropped 0 bases, with 16 bases sitting between them. As DNA, the CDR3 is TGTGCCAGCAGCCCCAGGAGGGGGAGGAACCAAGAGACCCAGTACTTC. Amino acid sequence: CASSPRRGRNQETQYF.

This clone came up a few times. The chain employs TRBV6-5 and TRBJ1-1; the D gene is possibly TRBD1 (6 bases). V lost 8 bases, J lost 1 base, and 14 bases lay in between. The CDR3 runs to 14 residues. Germline V gives CDR1 MNHEY, CDR2 SVGAGI. This CDR3 reads CASRLGGENTEAFF. The CDR3 DNA is TGTGCCAGCCGGCTAGGGGGAGAGAACACTGAAGCTTTCTTT.

This chain joins TRBV6-1 and TRBJ1-1; D remains unclear. V was cut by 5 bases and J by 4 bases, with 8 bases left in between. This CDR3 spans 12 amino acids. Germline V gene sequence: CDR1 MNHNS, CDR2 SASEGT. The CDR3 DNA reads as TGTGCCAGCAGTCGGGGTTCCACTGAAGCTTTCTTT. Translation gives CASSRGSTEAFF.

This rearrangement joins TRBV27 to TRBJ2-5; 10 bases fit TRBD2. The CDR3 length is 15 residues. Trimming cost V 5 bases and J 4 bases; bases outside gene matches: 7. CDR1 MNHEY and CDR2 SMNVEV come from the germline V gene (reference sequence). CDR3 sequence reads: CASSPPSGRIETQYF. DNA of the CDR3: TGTGCCAGCAGTCCGCCTAGCGGGAGAATAGAGACCCAGTACTTC.

V usage is TRBV30 and J usage is TRBJ1-2; 9 bases are shared with TRBD1. From germline, CDR1 is GTSNPN and CDR2 SVGIG (reference sequence). V lost 7 bases to trimming and J lost 8 bases; unmatched junction nucleotides: 17. CDR3 length: 15 amino acids. Written as DNA, the CDR3 is TGTGCCTCAAAAGGAGGCCTACAGGGGGCAAGAGGCTACACCTTC. Translation: CASKGGLQGARGYTF.

This chain joins TRBV5-7 and TRBJ2-2, with 12 bases that match TRBD1. TRBV5-7 is annotated as an ORF whose role is uncertain. V lost 4 bases, J lost 6 bases, and 4 bases stayed unmatched. CDR3 length: 15 amino acids. The CDR3 DNA sequence: TGTGCCAGCAGCCGGGGACAGGGGGCGGCCGGGGAGCTGTTTTTT. It encodes CASSRGQGAAGELFF.

This clone showed up just a few times. The V call is TRBV4-1, the J call TRBJ1-6; D call uncertain. Trimming took 6 bases from V and 6 from J, leaving 21 bases between them. Germline assignment: CDR1 MGHRA and CDR2 YSYEKL. This CDR3 contains 17 residues. CDR3: CASRLSSEGSANSPLHF. For the CDR3, the DNA is TGCGCCAGCAGACTAAGTTCGGAGGGATCGGCTAATTCACCCCTCCACTTT.

The gene calls are TRBV9 and TRBJ1-1, with 10 bases identical to TRBD1. Germline trimming cut 3 bases from V and 4 bases from J; bases unmatched to any gene: 9. Germline V gene lookup returns CDR1 SGDLS and CDR2 YYNGEE. The CDR3 runs 16 residues. The CDR3 sequence is CASSDPGTGVATEAFF. For the CDR3, the DNA is TGTGCCAGCAGCGACCCCGGGACAGGGGTTGCCACTGAAGCTTTCTTT.

This chain links TRBV9 with TRBJ2-3, with a possible D match to TRBD1 (5 bases). V shed 0 bases and J shed 1 base, with 6 bases lying between them. Germline CDR1 and CDR2: SGDLS and YYNGEE. The CDR3 sequence is 14 residues long. The CDR3 loop reads CASSVEQGTDTQYF. The CDR3 DNA reads as TGTGCCAGCAGCGTAGAACAGGGCACAGATACGCAGTATTTT.

The V gene is TRBV5-1, the J gene TRBJ2-1; 9 bases are a match to TRBD1. The V and J ends lost 0 bases and 8 bases, in that order; junction bases with no gene match: 6. CDR3 length: 15 residues. Looked up from germline, CDR1 is SGHRS and CDR2 is YFSETQ. The CDR3 region is CASSLDGTGFDEQFF. In DNA, the CDR3 is TGCGCCAGCAGCTTGGACGGGACAGGGTTCGATGAGCAGTTCTTC.